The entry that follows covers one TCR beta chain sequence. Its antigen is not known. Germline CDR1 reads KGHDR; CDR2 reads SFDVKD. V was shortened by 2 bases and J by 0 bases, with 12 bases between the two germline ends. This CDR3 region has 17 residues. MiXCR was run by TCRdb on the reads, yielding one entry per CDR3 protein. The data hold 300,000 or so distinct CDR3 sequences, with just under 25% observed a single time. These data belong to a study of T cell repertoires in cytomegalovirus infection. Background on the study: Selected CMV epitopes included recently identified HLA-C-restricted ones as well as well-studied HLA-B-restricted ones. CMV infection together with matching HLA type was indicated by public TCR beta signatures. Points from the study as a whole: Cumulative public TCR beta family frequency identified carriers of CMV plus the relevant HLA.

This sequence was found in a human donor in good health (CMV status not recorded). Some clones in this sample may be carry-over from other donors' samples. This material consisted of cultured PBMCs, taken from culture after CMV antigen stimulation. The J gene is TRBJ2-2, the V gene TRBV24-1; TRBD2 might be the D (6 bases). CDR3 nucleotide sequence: TGTGCCACCAGTGATTACCCGGGGAGGACGAACACCGGGGAGCTGTTTTTT. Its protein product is CATSDYPGRTNTGELFF.